The present entry profiles one T cell receptor beta chain with its context. The study drew all its donors from Caucasian adults living in Nashville, Tennessee. Per germline, CDR1 LGHNA and CDR2 YSLEER. V gave up 1 base and J gave up 2 bases; unmatched junction bases: 3. The CDR3 runs to 16 residues. This entry belongs to a study of shared clonotypes between healthy human individuals. The unsorted PBMC sample used ten immunoSEQ deep assay plates. Libraries were prepared by immunoSEQ multiplex PCR; TCRdb keeps only in-frame clonotypes and omits some of them. The sample has about half a million clones, 60% to 80% seen once.

Source material: PBMCs. The chain joins TRBV4-3 to TRBJ2-7, with 12 bases that match TRBD2. The receptor's source is a woman aged 40 to 49 in good health. Some clones in this sample may be carry-over from other donors' samples. The DNA for the CDR3 is TGCGCCAGCAGCCAAGGGACTAGCGGGACAACCTACGAGCAGTACTTC. Its protein is CASSQGTSGTTYEQYF.